One sample yielded the 5 T cell receptor beta chains listed below, sequenced in a study of T-cell memory formation after mild COVID-19. TCRdb re-called the 5' RACE reads through MiXCR, storing one row per CDR3 protein. The sample comprises more than 250,000 distinct CDR3 sequences, roughly 15% of which are singletons, and roughly 24% rests with the top ten. The sample consisted of PBMCs or a T cell subset sorted from them (not recorded which). The receptors were gathered from a man in his late teens or twenties who had mild COVID-19 (a few samples of this study predate the infection). Cell type and time point are not known.

The rearrangement links TRBV27 to TRBJ2-7; 7 positions agree with TRBD1. The junction had 5 bases not matched to a gene; V was cut back by 4 bases and J by 5 bases. Looked up from germline, CDR1 is MNHEY and CDR2 is SMNVEV (reference sequence). CDR3 size: 13 residues. CDR3 loop: CASSYRDRHEQYF. The CDR3 region has the DNA TGTGCCAGCAGTTACCGGGACAGACACGAGCAGTACTTC.

This clonotype was observed a few times. The V gene is TRBV29-1, the J gene TRBJ1-1; no firm D call. Trimming removed 3 bases from V and 4 bases from J, with 6 bases in between. Germline CDR1 and CDR2: SQVTM and ANQGSEA. This CDR3 is 11 amino acids long. The CDR3 loop is CSVDRSTEAFF. DNA of the CDR3: TGCAGCGTTGATCGCAGCACTGAAGCTTTCTTT.

This clonotype was counted a few times. This chain connects TRBV7-2 to TRBJ2-3, with a weak D call TRBD2 (6 bases). The V gene's germline CDR1 is SGHTA and CDR2 FQGNSA. The CDR3 has 13 amino acids. V lost 4 bases, J lost 6 bases, and 11 bases lay in between. The CDR3 DNA follows: TGTGCCAGCAGCTCGACTAGTGCCGATACGCAGTATTTT. This gives the protein CASSSTSADTQYF. Looking up the rest from reference TRBV7-2 and TRBJ2-3 gives the full variable domain: GAGVSQSPSNKVTEKGKDVELRCDPISGHTALYWYRQSLGQGLEFLIYFQGNSAPDKSGLPSDRFSAERTGGSVSTLTIQRTQQEDSAVYLCASSSTSADTQYFGPGTRLTVL.

This clonotype occurred a few times. The chain is built from TRBV18 and TRBJ1-5; tentatively, D is TRBD1 (6 bases). Germline loops: CDR1 KGHSH, CDR2 LQKENI. This CDR3 is 15 amino acids long. Deletions cut 6 bases from V and 0 bases from J, with 12 bases between. The CDR3 DNA reads as TGTGCCAGCTCGGGGGGCAGTCATAGCAATCAGCCCCAGCATTTT. Residues: CASSGGSHSNQPQHF.

This rearrangement joins TRBV11-1 to TRBJ2-3; 10 bases line up with TRBD2. The junction had 7 bases not matched to a gene; V was cut back by 0 bases and J by 4 bases. This CDR3 spans 17 amino acids. Germline V gene data show CDR1 as SGHAT and CDR2 as FQDESV (reference sequence). The CDR3 bases are TGTGCCAGCAGCTTAGCCCGGACTAGCGGTGGGTCAGATACGCAGTATTTT. Translation: CASSLARTSGGSDTQYF.